The rows below give T cell receptor beta chains drawn from one sample of a study of blood T cell repertoires in COVID-19. Repertoires were generated with immunoSEQ multiplex PCR, while TCRdb's copy carries only in-frame clones and drops some. This sample has approximately 300,000 clones, with roughly nine tenths found just once. Sequencing was done on a sample of peripheral blood. These receptors were collected from a man between 18 and 29 years old with active or convalescent COVID-19. CDR3s include the opening cysteine and the closing phenylalanine or tryptophan. D genes are given only for firm matches. Clone size is shown for a subset of rows, as once, few, many or a class of expanded clone.

d_gene,j_gene,abundance,v_gene,CDR3aa,CDR3nt
NA,TRBJ1-5,NA,TRBV27,CASSPDMRRGQPQHF,TGTGCCAGCAGTCCTGATATGAGAAGGGGGCAGCCCCAGCATTTT
NA,TRBJ1-6,NA,TRBV4-3,CASSQAPPGNSPLHF,TGCGCCAGCAGCCAGGCCCCCCCTGGTAATTCACCCCTCCACTTT
NA,TRBJ1-5,NA,TRBV28,CASSTTGTWSSNQPQHF,TGTGCCAGCAGCACCACAGGGACCTGGAGCAGCAATCAGCCCCAGCATTTT
NA,TRBJ1-4,NA,TRBV28,CASSPTLTFTNEKLFF,TGTGCCAGCAGCCCAACACTGACATTTACTAATGAAAAACTGTTTTTT
TRBD2,TRBJ2-7,NA,TRBV2,CASSQGLAAYEQYF,TGTGCCAGCAGCCAAGGACTAGCGGCTTACGAGCAGTACTTC
NA,TRBJ2-6,NA,TRBV5-4,CASTVTGANVLTF,TGTGCCAGCACGGTAACTGGGGCCAACGTCCTGACTTTC
TRBD1,TRBJ1-2,NA,TRBV7-2,CASSSTGRYGYTF,TGTGCCAGCAGCTCGACAGGGAGATATGGCTACACCTTC
NA,TRBJ1-1,NA,TRBV9,CASSGGHMNTEAFF,TGTGCCAGCAGCGGGGGACACATGAACACTGAAGCTTTCTTT
NA,TRBJ2-1,NA,TRBV4-3,CASSPWGGTYNEQFF,TGCGCCAGCAGCCCCTGGGGCGGGACCTACAATGAGCAGTTCTTC
TRBD1,TRBJ2-7,NA,TRBV27,CASSPGTGSLEQYF,TGTGCCAGCAGTCCGGGGACAGGGTCCCTCGAGCAGTACTTC
TRBD2,TRBJ2-1,NA,TRBV28,CASRDGGRYNEQFF,TGTGCCAGCAGGGATGGCGGGAGGTACAATGAGCAGTTCTTC
NA,TRBJ1-3,NA,TRBV5-1,CASSLDPGTGGNTIYF,TGCGCCAGCAGCTTGGATCCGGGAACGGGGGGAAACACCATATATTTT
NA,TRBJ2-1,NA,TRBV4-1,CASSQGVADSYNEQFF,TGCGCCAGCAGCCAAGGAGTAGCGGACTCCTACAATGAGCAGTTCTTC
NA,TRBJ2-5,NA,TRBV7-9,CASSLAQRQETQYF,TGTGCCAGCAGCTTAGCGCAGCGCCAAGAGACCCAGTACTTC
NA,TRBJ2-3,few,TRBV6-1,CASRGGHGALVLDTQYF,TGTGCCAGCCGTGGTGGACACGGCGCCCTGGTTTTAGATACGCAGTATTTT
TRBD2,TRBJ2-3,NA,TRBV4-2,CASSQDVRGGAVYLGTDTQYF,TGTGCCAGCAGCCAAGACGTTCGCGGGGGGGCAGTTTATTTGGGCACAGATACGCAGTATTTT
NA,TRBJ1-1,few,TRBV9,CASSPWGDLRDTEAFF,TGTGCCAGCAGCCCCTGGGGGGATCTACGGGACACTGAAGCTTTCTTT
TRBD2,TRBJ2-7,NA,TRBV6-6,CASSRTSWDEQYF,TGTGCCAGCAGTAGGACTAGCTGGGACGAGCAGTACTTC
TRBD1,TRBJ1-5,NA,TRBV19,CATRTGNQPQHF,TGTGCCACTCGGACAGGGAATCAGCCCCAGCATTTT
TRBD2,TRBJ2-3,NA,TRBV2,CASSEYAGGTDTQYF,TGTGCCAGCAGTGAATACGCGGGAGGCACAGATACGCAGTATTTT
TRBD1,TRBJ2-1,NA,TRBV6-5,CASSSQGAFNEQFF,TGTGCCAGCAGTAGCCAGGGGGCTTTTAATGAGCAGTTCTTC